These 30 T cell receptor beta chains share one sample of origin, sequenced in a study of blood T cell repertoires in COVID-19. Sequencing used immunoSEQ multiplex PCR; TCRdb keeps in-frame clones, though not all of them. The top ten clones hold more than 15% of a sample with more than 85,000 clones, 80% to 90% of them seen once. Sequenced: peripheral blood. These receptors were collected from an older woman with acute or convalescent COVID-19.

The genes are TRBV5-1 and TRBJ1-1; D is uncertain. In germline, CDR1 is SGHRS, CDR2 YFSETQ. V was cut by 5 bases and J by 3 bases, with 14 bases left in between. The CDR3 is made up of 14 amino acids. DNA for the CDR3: TGCGCCAGCAGTTACGGGGATATGGACACTGAAGCTTTCTTT. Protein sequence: CASSYGDMDTEAFF.

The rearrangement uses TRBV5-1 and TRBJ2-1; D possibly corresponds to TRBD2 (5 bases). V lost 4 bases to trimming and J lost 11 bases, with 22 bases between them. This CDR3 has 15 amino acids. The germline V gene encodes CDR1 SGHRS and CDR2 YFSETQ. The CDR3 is CASSPGGGQIDKQFF. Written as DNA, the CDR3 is TGCGCCAGCAGCCCTGGAGGCGGTCAGATAGACAAGCAGTTCTTC.

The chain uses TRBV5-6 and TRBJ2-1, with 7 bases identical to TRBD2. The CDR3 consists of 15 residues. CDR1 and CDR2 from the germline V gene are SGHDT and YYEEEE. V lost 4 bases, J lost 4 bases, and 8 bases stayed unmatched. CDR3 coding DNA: TGTGCCAGCAGCCGAAGTACTAGCGCGTACAATGAGCAGTTCTTC. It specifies CASSRSTSAYNEQFF.

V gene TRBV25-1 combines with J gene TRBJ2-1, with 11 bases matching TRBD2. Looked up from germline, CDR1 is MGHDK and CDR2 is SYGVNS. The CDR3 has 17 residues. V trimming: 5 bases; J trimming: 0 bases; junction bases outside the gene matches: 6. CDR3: CASSSLAGAFSYNEQFF. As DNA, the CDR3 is TGTGCCAGCAGTTCACTAGCGGGGGCTTTCTCCTACAATGAGCAGTTCTTC.

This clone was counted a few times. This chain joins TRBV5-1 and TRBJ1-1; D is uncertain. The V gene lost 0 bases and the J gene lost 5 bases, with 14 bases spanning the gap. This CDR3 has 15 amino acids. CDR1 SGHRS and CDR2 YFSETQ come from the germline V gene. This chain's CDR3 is CASSLANSEGTEAFF. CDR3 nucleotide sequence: TGCGCCAGCAGCTTGGCGAACTCCGAGGGTACTGAAGCTTTCTTT.

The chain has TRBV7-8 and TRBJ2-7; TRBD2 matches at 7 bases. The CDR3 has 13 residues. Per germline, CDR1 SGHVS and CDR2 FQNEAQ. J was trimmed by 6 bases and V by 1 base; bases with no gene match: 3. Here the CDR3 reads CASSLDPGGEQYF. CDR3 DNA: TGTGCCAGCAGCTTAGACCCGGGGGGCGAGCAGTACTTC.

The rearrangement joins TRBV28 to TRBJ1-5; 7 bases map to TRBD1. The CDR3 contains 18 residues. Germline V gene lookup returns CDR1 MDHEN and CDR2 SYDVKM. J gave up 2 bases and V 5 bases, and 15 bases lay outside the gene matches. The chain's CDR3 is CASSPLQGMGGGNQPQHF. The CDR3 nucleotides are TGTGCCAGCAGTCCCTTACAGGGGATGGGGGGTGGCAATCAGCCCCAGCATTTT.

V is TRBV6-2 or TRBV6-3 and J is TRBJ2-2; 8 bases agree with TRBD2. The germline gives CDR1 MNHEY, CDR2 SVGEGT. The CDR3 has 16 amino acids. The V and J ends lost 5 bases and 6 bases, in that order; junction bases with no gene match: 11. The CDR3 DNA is TGTGCCAGCAGTGGAGTTCGGGGGGGCCCACCCGGGGAGCTGTTTTTT. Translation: CASSGVRGGPPGELFF.

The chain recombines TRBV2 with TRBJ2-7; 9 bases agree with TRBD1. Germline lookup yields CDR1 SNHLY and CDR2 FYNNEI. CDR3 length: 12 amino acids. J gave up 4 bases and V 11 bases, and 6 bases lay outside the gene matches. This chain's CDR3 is CAGGQGRYEQYF. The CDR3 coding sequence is TGTGCCGGGGGACAGGGAAGGTACGAGCAGTACTTC.

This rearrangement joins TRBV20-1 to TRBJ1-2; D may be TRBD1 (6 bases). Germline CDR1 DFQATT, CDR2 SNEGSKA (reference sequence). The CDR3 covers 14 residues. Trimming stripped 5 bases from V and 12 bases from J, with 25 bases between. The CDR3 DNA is TGCAGTGCTCGTGATGCCCTCCAGGGGTTGCTCCACACCTTC. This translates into CSARDALQGLLHTF.

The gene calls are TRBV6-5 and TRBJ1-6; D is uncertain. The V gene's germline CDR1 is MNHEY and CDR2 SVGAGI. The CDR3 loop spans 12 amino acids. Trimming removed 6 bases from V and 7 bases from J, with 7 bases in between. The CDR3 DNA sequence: TGTGCCAGCAGGGAGGCCAATTCACCCCTCCACTTT. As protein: CASREANSPLHF.

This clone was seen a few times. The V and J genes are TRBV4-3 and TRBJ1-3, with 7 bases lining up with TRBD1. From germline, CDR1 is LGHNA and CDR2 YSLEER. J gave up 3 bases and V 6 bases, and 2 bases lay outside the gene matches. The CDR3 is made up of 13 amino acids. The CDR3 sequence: CASRPGGGNTIYF. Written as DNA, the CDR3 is TGCGCCAGCAGACCAGGGGGTGGAAACACCATATATTTT.

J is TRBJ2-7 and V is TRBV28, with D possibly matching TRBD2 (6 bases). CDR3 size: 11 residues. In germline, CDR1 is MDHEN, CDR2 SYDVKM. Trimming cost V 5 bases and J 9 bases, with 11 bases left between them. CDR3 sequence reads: CASSLGRGQYF. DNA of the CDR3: TGTGCCAGCAGTCTCGGGCGGGGGCAGTACTTC.

The CDR3 DNA reads TGTGCCAGCAGCCAGGCCGACAGCTACACCGGGGAGCTGTTTTTT. Translating gives CASSQADSYTGELFF. The V gene is TRBV5-6, the J gene TRBJ2-2; D may be TRBD1 (5 bases). The germline V gene has CDR1 SGHDT and CDR2 YYEEEE. V was trimmed by 4 bases and J by 3 bases, leaving 13 bases between them. The CDR3 covers 15 residues.

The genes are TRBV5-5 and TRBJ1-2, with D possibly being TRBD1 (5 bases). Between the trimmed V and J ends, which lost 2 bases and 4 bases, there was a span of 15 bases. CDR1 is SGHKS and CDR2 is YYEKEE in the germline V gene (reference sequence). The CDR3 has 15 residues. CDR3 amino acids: CASSLSGRATYGYTF. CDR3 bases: TGTGCCAGCAGCTTATCGGGCAGGGCGACCTATGGCTACACCTTC.

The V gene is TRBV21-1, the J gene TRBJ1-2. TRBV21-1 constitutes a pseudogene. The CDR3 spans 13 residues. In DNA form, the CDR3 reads TGTGCCAGCTCGAATCGGGAATTAGGTGGCTACACCTTC. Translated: CASSNRELGGYTF.

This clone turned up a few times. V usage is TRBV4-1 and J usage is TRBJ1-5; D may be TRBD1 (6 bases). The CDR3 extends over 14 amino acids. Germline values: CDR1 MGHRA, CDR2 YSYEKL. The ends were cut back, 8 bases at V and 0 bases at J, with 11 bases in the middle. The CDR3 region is CASRDTLSNQPQHF. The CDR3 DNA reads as TGCGCCAGCCGGGACACCCTTAGCAATCAGCCCCAGCATTTT.

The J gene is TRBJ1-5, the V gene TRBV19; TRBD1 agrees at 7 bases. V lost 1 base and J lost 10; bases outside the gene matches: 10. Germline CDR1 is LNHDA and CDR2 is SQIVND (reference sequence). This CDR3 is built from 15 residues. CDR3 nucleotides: TGTGCCAGTAGTATAGCTGGGACAGACCTACCCCCCCAGCATTTT. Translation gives CASSIAGTDLPPQHF.

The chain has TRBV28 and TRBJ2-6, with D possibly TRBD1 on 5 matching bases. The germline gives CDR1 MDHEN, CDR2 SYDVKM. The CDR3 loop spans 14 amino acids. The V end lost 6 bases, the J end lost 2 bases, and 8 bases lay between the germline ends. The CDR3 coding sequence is TGTGCCAGCAGGGCAGGGACTGGGGCCAACGTCCTGACTTTC. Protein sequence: CASRAGTGANVLTF.

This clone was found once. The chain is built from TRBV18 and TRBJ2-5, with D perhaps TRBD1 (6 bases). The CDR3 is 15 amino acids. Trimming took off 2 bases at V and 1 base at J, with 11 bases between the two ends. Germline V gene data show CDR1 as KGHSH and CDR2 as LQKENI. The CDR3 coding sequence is TGTGCCAGCTCACCAAGGGACACTCTCCAAGAGACCCAGTACTTC. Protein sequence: CASSPRDTLQETQYF.

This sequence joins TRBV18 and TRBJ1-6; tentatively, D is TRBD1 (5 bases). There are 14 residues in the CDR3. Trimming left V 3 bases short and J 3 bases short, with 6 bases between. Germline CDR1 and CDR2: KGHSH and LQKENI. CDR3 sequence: CASSPDSYNSPLHF. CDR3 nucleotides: TGTGCCAGCTCACCCGACAGCTATAATTCACCCCTCCACTTT.

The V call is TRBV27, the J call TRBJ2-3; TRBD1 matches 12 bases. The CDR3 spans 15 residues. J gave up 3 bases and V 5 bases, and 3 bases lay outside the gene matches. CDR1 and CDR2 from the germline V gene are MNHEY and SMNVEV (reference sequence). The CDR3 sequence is CASSRGQGATDTQYF. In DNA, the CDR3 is TGTGCCAGCAGTCGGGGACAGGGGGCTACAGATACGCAGTATTTT.

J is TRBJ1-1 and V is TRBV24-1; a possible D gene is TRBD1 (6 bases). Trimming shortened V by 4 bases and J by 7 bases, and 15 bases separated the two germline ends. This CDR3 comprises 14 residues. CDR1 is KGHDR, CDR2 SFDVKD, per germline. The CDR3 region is CATSDTTGSNEAFF. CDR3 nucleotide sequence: TGTGCCACCAGTGACACAACAGGGAGTAATGAAGCTTTCTTT.

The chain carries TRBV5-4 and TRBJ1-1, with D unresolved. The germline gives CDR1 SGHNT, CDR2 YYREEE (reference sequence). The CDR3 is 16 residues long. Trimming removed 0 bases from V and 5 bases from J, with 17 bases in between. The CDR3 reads CASSLGREGLGTEAFF. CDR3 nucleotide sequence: TGTGCCAGCAGCTTGGGAAGGGAGGGTCTAGGGACTGAAGCTTTCTTT. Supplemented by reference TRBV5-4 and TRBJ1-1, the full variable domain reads ETGVTQSPTHLIKTRGQQVTLRCSSQSGHNTVSWYQQALGQGPQFIFQYYREEENGRGNFPPRFSGLQFPNYSSELNVNALELDDSALYLCASSLGREGLGTEAFFGQGTRLTVV.

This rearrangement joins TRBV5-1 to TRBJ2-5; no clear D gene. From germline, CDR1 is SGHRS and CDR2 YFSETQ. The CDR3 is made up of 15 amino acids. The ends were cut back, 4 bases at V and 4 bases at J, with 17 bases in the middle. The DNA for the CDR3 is TGCGCCAGCAGCCCGGTAGAGGTCCCGGGAGAGACCCAGTACTTC. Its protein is CASSPVEVPGETQYF.

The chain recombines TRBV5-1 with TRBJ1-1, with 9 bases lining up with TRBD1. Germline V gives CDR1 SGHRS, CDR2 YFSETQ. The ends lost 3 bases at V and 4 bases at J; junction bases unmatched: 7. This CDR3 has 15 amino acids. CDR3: CASSSHGQGSTEAFF. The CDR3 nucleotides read TGCGCCAGCAGCTCACACGGACAGGGGTCCACTGAAGCTTTCTTT.

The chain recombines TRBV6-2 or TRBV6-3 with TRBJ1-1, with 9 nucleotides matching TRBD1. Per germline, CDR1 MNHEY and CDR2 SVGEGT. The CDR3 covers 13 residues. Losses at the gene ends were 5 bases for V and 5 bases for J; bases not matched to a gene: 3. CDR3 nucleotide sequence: TGTGCCAGCAGTCCACAGGGGGCAACTGAAGCTTTCTTT. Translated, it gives CASSPQGATEAFF.

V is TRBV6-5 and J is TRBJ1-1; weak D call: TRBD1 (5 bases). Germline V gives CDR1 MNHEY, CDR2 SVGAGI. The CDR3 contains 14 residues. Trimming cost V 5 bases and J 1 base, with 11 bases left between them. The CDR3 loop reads CASSLRQRNTEAFF. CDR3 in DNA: TGTGCCAGCAGTCTCAGACAGAGGAACACTGAAGCTTTCTTT.

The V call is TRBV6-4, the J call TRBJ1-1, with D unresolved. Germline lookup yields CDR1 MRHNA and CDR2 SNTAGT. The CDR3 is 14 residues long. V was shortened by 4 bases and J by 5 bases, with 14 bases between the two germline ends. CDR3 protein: CASSAHPGGTEAFF. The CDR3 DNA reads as TGTGCCAGCAGTGCTCACCCGGGAGGAACTGAAGCTTTCTTT.

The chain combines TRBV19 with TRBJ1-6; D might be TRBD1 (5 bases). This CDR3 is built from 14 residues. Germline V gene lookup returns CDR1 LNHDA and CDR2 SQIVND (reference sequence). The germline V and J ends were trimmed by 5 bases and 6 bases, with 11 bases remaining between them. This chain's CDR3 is CASSPRGINSPLHF. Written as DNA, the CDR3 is TGTGCCAGTAGTCCGCGGGGGATTAATTCACCCCTCCACTTT. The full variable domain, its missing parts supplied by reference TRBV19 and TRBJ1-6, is DGGITQSPKYLFRKEGQNVTLSCEQNLNHDAMYWYRQDPGQGLRLIYYSQIVNDFQKGDIAEGYSVSREKKESFPLTVTSAQKNPTAFYLCASSPRGINSPLHFGNGTRLTVT.